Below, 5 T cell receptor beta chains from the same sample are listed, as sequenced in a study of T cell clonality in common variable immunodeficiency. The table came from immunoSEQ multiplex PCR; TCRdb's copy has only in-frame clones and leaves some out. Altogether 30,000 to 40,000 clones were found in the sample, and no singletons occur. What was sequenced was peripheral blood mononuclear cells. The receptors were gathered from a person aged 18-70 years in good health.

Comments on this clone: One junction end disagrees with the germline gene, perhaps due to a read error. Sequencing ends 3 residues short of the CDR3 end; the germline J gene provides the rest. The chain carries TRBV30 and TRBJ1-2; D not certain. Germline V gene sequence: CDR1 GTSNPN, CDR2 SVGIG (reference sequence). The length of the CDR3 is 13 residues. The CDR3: CAWSPRTRYDYTF. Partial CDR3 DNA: TGTGCCTGGAGTCCCAGGACTAGGTATGAC.

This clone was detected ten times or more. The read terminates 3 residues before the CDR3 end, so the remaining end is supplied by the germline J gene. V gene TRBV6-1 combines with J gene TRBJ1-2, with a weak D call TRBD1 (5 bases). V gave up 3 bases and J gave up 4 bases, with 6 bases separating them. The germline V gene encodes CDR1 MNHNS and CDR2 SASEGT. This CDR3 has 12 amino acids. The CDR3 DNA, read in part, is TGTGCCAGCAGTGAGGGGGGCTATGGC. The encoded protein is CASSEGGYG. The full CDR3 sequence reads CASSEGGYGYTF.

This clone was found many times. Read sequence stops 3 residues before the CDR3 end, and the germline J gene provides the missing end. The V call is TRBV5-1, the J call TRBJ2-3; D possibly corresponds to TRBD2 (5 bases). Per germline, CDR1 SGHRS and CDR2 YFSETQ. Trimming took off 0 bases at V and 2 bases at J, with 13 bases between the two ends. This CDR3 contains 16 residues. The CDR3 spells CASSLGAASVTDTQYF. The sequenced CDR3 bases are TGCGCCAGCAGCTTGGGAGCGGCGAGTGTCACAGATACG.

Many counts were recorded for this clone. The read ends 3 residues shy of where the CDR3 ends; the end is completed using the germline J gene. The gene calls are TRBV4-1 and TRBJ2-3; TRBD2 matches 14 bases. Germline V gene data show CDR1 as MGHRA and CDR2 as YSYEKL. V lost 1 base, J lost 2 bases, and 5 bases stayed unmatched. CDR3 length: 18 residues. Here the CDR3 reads CASSQVGLAGGLTDTQYF. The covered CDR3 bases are TGCGCCAGCAGCCAAGTCGGACTAGCGGGAGGCCTCACAGATACG.

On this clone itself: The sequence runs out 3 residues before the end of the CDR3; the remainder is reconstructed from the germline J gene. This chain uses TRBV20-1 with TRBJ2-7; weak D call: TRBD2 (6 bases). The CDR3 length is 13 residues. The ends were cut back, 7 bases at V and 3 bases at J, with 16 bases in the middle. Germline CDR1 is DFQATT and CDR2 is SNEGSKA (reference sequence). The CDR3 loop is CSVGRSGYYEQYF. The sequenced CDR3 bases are TGCAGTGTCGGTCGTAGCGGATACTACGAG.